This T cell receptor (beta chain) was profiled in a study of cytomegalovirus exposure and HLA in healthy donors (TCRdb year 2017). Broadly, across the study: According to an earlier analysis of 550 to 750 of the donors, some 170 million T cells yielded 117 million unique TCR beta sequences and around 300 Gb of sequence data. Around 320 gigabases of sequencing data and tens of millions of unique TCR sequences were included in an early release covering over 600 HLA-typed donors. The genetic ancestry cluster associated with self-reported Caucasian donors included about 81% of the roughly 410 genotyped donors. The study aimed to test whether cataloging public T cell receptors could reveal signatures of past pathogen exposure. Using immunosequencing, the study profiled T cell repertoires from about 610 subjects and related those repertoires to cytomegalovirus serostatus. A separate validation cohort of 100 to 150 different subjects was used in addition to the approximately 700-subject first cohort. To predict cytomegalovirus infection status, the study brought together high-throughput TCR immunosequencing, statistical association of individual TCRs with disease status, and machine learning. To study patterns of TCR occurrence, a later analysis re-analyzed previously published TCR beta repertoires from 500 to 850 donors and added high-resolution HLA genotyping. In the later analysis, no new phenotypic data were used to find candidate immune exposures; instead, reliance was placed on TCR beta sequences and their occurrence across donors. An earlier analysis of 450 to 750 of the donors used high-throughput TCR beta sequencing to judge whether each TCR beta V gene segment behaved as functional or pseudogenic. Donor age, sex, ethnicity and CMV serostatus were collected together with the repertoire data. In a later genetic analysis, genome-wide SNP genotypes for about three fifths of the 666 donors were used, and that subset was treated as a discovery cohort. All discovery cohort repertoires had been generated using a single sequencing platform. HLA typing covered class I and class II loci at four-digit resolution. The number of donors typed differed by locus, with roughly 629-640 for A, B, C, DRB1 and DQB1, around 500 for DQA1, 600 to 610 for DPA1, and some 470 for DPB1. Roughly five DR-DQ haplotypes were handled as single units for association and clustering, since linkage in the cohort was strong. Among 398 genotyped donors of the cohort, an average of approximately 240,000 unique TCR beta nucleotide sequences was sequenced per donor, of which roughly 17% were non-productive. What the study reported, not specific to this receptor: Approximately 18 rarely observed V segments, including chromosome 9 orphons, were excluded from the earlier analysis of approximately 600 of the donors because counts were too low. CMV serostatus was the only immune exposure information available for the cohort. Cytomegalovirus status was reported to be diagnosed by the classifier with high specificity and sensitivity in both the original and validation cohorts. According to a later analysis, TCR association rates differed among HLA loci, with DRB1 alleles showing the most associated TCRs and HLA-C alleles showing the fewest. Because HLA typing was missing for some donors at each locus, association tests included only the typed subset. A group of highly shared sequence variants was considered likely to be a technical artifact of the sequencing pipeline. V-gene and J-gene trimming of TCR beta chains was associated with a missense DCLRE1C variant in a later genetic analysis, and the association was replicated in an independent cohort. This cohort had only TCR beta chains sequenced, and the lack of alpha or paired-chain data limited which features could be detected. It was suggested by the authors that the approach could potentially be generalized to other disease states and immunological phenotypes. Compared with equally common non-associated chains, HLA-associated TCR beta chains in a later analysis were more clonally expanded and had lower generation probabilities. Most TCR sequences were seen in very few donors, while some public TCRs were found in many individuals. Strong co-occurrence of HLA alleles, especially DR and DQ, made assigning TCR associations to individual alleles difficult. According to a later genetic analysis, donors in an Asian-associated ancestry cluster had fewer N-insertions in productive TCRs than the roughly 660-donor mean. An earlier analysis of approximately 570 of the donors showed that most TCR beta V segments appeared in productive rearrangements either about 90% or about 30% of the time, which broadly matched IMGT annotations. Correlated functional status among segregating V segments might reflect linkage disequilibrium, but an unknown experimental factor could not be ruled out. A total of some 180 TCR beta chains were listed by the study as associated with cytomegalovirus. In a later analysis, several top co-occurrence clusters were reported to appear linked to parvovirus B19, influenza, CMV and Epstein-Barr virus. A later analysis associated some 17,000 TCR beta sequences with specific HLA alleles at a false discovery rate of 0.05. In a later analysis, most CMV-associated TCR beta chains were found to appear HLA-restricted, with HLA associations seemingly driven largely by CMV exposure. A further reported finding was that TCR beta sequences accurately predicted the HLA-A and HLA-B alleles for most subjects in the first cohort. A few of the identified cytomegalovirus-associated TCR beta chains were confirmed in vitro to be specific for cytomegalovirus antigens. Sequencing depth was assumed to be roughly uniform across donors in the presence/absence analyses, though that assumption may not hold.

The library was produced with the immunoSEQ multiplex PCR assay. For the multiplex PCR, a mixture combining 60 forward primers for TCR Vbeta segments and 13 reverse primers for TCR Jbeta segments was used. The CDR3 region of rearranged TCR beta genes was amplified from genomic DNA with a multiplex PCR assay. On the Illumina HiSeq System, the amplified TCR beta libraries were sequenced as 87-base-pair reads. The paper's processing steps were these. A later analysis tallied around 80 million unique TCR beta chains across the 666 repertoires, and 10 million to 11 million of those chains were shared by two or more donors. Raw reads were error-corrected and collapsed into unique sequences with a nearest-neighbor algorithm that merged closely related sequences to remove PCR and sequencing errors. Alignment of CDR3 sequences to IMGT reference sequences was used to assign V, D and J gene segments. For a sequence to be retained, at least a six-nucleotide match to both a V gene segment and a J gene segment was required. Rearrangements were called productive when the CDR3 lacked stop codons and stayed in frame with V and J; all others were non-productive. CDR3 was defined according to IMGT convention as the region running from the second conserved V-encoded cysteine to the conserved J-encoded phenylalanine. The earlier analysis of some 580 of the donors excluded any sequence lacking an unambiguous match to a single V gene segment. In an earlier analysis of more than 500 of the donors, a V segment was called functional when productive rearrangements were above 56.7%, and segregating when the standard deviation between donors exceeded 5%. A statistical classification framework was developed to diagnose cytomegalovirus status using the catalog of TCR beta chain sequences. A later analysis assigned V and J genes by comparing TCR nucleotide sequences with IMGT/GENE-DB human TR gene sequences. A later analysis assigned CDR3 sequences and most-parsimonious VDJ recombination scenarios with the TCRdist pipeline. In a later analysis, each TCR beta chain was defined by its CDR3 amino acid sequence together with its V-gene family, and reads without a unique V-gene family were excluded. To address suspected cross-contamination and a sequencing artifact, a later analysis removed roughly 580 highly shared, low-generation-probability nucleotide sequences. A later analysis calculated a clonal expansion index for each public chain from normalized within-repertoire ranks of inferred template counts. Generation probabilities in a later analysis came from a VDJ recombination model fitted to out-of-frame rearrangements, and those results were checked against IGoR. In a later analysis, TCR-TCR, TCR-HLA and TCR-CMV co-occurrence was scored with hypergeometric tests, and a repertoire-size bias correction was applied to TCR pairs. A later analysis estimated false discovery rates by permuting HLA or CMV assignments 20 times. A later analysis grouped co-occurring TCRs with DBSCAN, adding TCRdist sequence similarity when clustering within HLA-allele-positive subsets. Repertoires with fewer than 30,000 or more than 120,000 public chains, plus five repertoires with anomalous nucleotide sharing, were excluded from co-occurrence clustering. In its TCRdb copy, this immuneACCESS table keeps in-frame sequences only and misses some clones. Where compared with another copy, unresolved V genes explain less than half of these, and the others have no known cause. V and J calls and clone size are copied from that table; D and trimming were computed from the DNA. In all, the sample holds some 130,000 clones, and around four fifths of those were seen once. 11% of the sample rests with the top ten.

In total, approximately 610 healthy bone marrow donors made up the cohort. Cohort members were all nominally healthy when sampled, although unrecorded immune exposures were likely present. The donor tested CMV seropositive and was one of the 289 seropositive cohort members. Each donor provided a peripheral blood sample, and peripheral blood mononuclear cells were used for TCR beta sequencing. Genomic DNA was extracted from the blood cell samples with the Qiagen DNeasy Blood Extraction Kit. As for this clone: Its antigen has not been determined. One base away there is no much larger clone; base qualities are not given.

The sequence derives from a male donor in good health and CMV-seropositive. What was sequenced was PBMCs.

The bases read TGTGCCAGCCGACTAGCGGGAACGGAGACCCAGTACTTC. This gives the protein CASRLAGTETQYF. Recombination linked TRBV28 to TRBJ2-5; 11 bases in the junction line up with TRBD2. Germline trimming amounts to 8 bases on V and 5 bases on J, with 4 as the count of junction bases outside the gene matches. From its cysteine to its phenylalanine, the CDR3 spans 13 amino acids. Of all the DNA, just the CDR3 is kept, 39 bases in frame from base 1. In the germline V gene, CDR1 corresponds to MDHEN and CDR2 to SYDVKM.